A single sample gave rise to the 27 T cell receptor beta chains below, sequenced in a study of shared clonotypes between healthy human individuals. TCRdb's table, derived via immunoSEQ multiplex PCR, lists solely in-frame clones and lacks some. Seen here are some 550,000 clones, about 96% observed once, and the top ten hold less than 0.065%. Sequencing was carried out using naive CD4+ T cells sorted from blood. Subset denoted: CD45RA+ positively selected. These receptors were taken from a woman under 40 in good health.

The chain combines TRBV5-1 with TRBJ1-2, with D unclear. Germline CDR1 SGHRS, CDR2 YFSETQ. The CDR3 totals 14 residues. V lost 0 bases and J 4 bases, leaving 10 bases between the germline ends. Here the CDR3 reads CASSLDGGLYGYTF. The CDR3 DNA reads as TGCGCCAGCAGCTTGGATGGAGGCCTCTATGGCTACACCTTC.

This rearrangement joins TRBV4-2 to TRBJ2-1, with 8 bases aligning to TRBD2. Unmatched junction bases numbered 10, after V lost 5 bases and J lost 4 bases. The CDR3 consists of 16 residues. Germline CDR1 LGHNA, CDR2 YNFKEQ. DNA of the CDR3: TGTGCCAGCAGCAAGGGTGGGAGCGGGAGTTACAATGAGCAGTTCTTC. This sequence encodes CASSKGGSGSYNEQFF.

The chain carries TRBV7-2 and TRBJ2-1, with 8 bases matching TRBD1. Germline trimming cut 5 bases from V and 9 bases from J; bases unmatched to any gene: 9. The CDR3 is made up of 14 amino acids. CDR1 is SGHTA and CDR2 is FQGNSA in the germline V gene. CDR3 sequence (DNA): TGTGCCAGCAGCCCGGACAGGGTACAGGGTGAGCAGTTCTTC. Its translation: CASSPDRVQGEQFF.

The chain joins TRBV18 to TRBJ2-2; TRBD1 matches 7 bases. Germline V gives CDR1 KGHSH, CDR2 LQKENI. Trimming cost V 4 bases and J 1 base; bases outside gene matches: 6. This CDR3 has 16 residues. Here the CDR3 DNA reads TGTGCCAGCTCACGACGGACAGGCGGGAACACCGGGGAGCTGTTTTTT. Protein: CASSRRTGGNTGELFF.

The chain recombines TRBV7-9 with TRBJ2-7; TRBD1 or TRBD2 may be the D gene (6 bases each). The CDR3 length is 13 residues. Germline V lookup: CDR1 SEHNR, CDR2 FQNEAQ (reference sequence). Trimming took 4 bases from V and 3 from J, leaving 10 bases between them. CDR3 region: CASSSRGDYEQYF. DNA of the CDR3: TGTGCCAGCAGCTCTAGGGGGGACTACGAGCAGTACTTC. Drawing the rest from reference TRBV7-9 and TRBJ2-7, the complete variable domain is DTGVSQNPRHKITKRGQNVTFRCDPISEHNRLYWYRQTLGQGPEFLTYFQNEAQLEKSRLLSDRFSAERPKGSFSTLEIQRTEQGDSAMYLCASSSRGDYEQYFGPGTRLTVT.

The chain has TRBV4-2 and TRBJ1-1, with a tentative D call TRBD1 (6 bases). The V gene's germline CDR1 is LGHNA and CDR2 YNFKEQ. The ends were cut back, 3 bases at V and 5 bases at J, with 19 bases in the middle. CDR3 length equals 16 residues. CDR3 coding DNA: TGTGCCAGCAGCCAGGAACCGACAGGTTGGAATACTGAAGCTTTCTTT. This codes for CASSQEPTGWNTEAFF.

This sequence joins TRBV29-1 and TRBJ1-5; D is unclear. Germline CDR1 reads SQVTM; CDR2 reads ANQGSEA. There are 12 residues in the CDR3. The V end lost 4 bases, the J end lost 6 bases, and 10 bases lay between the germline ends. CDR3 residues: CSVGSGFQPQHF. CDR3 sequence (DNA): TGCAGCGTTGGGAGTGGCTTTCAGCCCCAGCATTTT.

The CDR3 protein is CASARSSGISNEQYF. DNA for the CDR3: TGTGCCAGCGCCCGATCGTCTGGGATTTCCAACGAGCAGTACTTC. The chain couples TRBV25-1 to TRBJ2-7; D gene ambiguous. Trimming took off 8 bases at V and 5 bases at J, with 22 bases between the two ends. CDR3 length equals 15 residues. Germline V gene data show CDR1 as MGHDK and CDR2 as SYGVNS.

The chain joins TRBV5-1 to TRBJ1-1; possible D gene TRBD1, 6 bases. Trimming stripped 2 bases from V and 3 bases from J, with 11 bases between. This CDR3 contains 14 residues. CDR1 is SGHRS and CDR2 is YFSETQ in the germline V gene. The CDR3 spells CASSLWEGDTEAFF. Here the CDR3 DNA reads TGCGCCAGCAGCTTATGGGAGGGGGACACTGAAGCTTTCTTT.

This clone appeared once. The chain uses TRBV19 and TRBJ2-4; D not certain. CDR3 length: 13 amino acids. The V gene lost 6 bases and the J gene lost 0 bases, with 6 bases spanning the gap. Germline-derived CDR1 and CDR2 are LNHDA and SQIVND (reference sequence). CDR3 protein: CASSWTAKNIQYF. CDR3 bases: TGTGCCAGTAGCTGGACAGCCAAAAACATTCAGTACTTC. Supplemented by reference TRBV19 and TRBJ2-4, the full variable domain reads DGGITQSPKYLFRKEGQNVTLSCEQNLNHDAMYWYRQDPGQGLRLIYYSQIVNDFQKGDIAEGYSVSREKKESFPLTVTSAQKNPTAFYLCASSWTAKNIQYFGAGTRLSVL.

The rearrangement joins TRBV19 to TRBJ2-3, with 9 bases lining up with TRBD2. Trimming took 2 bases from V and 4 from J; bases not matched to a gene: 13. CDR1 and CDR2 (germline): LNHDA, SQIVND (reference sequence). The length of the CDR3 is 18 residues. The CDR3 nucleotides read TGTGCCAGTAGTATAAACCGGGCGGGAGGGAGTTTCGCAGATACGCAGTATTTT. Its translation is CASSINRAGGSFADTQYF.

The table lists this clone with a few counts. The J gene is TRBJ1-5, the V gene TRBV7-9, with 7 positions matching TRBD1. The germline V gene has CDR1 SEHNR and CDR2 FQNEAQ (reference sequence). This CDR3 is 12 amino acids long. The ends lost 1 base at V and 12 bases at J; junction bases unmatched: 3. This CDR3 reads CASSLEAGGQHF. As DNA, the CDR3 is TGTGCCAGCAGCTTAGAAGCAGGGGGCCAGCATTTT. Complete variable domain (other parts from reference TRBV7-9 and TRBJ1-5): DTGVSQNPRHKITKRGQNVTFRCDPISEHNRLYWYRQTLGQGPEFLTYFQNEAQLEKSRLLSDRFSAERPKGSFSTLEIQRTEQGDSAMYLCASSLEAGGQHFGDGTRLSIL.

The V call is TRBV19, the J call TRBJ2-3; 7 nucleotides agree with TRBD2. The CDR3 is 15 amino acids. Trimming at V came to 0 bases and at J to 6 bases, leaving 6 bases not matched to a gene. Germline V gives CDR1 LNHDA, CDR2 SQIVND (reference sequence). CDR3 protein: CASSIEGGRTDTQYF. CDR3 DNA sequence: TGTGCCAGTAGTATAGAGGGCGGGAGAACGGATACGCAGTATTTT.

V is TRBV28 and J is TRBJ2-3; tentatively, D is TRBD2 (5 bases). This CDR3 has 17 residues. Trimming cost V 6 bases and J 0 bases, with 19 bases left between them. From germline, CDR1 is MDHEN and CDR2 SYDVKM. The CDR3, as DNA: TGTGCCAGCAGCCATCTTGGAGGCAGGACTAGCACAGATACGCAGTATTTT. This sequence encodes CASSHLGGRTSTDTQYF. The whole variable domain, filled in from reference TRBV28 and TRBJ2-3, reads DVKVTQSSRYLVKRTGEKVFLECVQDMDHENMFWYRQDPGLGLRLIYFSYDVKMKEKGDIPEGYSVSREKKERFSLILESASTNQTSMYLCASSHLGGRTSTDTQYFGPGTRLTVL.

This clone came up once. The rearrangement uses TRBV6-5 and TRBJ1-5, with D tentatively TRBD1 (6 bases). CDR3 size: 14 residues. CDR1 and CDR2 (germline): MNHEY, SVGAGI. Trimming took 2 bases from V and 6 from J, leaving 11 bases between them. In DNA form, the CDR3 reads TGTGCCAGCAGTTACGCGGACAGTCGTCAGCCCCAGCATTTT. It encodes CASSYADSRQPQHF.

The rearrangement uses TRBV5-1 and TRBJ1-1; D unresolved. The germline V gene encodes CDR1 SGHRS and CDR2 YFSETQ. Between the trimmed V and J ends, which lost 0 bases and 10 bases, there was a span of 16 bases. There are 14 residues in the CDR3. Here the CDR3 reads CASSLEATSQAAFF. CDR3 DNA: TGCGCCAGCAGCTTGGAGGCGACCTCCCAAGCAGCTTTCTTT. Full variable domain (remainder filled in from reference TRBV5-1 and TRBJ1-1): KAGVTQTPRYLIKTRGQQVTLSCSPISGHRSVSWYQQTPGQGLQFLFEYFSETQRNKGNFPGRFSGRQFSNSRSEMNVSTLELGDSALYLCASSLEATSQAAFFGQGTRLTVV.

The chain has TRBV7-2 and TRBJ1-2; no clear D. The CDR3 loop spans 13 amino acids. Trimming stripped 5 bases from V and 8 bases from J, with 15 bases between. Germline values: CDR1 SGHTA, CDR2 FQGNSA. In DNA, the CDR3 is TGTGCCAGCAGCCAGGAGGGTGTAGGGGGCTACACCTTC. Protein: CASSQEGVGGYTF.

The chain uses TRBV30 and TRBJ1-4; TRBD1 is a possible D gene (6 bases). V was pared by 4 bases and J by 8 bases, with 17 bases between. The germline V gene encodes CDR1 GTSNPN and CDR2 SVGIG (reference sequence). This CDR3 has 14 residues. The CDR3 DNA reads TGTGCCTGGAACTCTCGGGGGGGCAAGGAAAAACTGTTTTTT. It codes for CAWNSRGGKEKLFF.

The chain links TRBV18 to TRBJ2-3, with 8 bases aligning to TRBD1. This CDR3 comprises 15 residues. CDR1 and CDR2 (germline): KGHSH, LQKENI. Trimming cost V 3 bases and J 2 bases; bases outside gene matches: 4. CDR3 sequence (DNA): TGTGCCAGCTCACCCCGACAGGGGATCACAGATACGCAGTATTTT. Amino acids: CASSPRQGITDTQYF.

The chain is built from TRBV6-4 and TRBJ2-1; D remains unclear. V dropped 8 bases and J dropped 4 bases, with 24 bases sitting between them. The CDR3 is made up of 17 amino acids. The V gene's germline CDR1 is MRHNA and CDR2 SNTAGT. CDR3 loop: CASSKESMRISYNEQFF. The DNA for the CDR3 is TGTGCCAGCTCAAAGGAAAGCATGAGAATATCATACAATGAGCAGTTCTTC.

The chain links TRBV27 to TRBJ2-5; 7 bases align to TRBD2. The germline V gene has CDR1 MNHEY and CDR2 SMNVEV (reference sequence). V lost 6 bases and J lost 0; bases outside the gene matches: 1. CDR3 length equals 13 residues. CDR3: CASRGGYQETQYF. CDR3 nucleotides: TGTGCCAGCAGGGGGGGGTACCAAGAGACCCAGTACTTC.

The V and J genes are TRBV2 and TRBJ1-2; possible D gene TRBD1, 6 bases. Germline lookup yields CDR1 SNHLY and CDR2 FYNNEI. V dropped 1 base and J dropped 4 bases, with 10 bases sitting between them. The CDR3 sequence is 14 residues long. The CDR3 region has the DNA TGTGCCAGCAGTGAAGAACAGGGCTCCTATGGCTACACCTTC. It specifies CASSEEQGSYGYTF. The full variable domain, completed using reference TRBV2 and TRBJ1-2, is EPEVTQTPSHQVTQMGQEVILRCVPISNHLYFYWYRQILGQKVEFLVSFYNNEISEKSEIFDDQFSVERPDGSNFTLKIRSTKLEDSAMYFCASSEEQGSYGYTFGSGTRLTVV.

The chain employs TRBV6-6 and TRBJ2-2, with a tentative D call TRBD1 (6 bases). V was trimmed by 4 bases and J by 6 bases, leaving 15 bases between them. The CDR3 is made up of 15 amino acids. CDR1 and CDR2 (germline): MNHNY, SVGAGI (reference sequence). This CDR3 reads CASSSGGSGAGELFF. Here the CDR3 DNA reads TGTGCCAGCAGTTCCGGCGGGTCAGGGGCCGGGGAGCTGTTTTTT.

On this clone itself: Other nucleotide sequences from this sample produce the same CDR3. The chain's CDR3 is CASSRNSGANVLTF. Written as DNA, the CDR3 is TGTGCCAGCAGCCGAAACTCTGGGGCCAACGTCCTGACTTTC. This rearrangement joins TRBV7-9 to TRBJ2-6, with D uncertain. The CDR3 contains 14 residues. CDR1 SEHNR and CDR2 FQNEAQ come from the germline V gene (reference sequence). V was clipped by 5 bases and J by 0 bases, with 5 bases between them.

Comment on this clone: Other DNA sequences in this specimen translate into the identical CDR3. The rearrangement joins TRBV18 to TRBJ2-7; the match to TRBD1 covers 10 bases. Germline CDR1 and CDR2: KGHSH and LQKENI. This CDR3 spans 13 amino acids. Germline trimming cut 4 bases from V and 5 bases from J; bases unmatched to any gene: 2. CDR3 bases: TGTGCCAGCTCACGGGACAGGGGAGACGAGCAGTACTTC. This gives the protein CASSRDRGDEQYF.

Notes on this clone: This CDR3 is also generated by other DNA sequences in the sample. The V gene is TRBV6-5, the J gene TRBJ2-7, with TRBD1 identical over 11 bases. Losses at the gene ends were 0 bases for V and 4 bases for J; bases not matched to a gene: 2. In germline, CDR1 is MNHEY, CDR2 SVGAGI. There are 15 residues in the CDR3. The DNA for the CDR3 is TGTGCCAGCAGTTACTCCGGGACAGGGGGTTACGAGCAGTACTTC. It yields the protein CASSYSGTGGYEQYF.

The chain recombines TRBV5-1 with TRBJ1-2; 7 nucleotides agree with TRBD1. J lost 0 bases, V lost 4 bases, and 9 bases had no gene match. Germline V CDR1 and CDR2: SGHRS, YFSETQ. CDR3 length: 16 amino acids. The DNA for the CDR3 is TGCGCCAGCAGCCTCTTTGAGGGGACAGCTAACTATGGCTACACCTTC. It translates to CASSLFEGTANYGYTF.